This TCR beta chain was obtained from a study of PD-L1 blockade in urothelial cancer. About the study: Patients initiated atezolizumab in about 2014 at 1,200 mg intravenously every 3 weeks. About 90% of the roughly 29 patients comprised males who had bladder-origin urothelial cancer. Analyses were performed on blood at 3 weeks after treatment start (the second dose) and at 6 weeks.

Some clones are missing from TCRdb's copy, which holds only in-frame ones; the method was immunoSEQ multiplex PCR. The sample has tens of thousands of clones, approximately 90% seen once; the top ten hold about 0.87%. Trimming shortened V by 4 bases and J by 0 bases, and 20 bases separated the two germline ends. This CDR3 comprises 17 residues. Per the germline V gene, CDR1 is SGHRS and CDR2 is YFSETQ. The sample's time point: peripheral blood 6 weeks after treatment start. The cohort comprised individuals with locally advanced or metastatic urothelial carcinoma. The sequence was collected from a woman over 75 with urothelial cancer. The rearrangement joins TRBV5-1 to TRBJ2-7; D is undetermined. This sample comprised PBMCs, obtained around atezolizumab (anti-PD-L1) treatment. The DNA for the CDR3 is TGCGCCAGCAGCGTCGGATGGCAGGTGAAAAACTCCTACGAGCAGTACTTC. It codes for CASSVGWQVKNSYEQYF.